The TCR beta chain under discussion was sequenced for a study of blood T cell repertoires in COVID-19. About the study: Italy, Spain and the United States were the sources of the convalescent and acute COVID-19 samples. The analysed material was cDNA or gDNA that came from T cells, B-cell-depleted T cells, or PBMCs.

Source study methods: Cell counts per sample came from amplifying reference gene primers. Only in-frame clones appear in the TCRdb table, and some are missing; sequencing was by immunoSEQ multiplex PCR. V, J and clone size were drawn from that table, and D and trimming were deduced from the DNA. The sample holds 200,000 or so clones, approximately 84% seen once. This clone was observed a handful of times. Per germline, CDR1 GTSNPN and CDR2 SVGIG (reference sequence). The CDR3 totals 13 residues. V was pared by 1 base and J by 3 bases, with 9 bases between. The TCR comes from a human donor with acute or convalescent COVID-19. The donor label of this sample is uncertain. What was sequenced was peripheral blood. This chain joins TRBV30 and TRBJ1-2; maybe TRBD1 (5 bases). CDR3 region: CAWSGGLHYGYTF. The CDR3 nucleotides read TGTGCCTGGAGTGGGGGACTGCACTATGGCTACACCTTC.